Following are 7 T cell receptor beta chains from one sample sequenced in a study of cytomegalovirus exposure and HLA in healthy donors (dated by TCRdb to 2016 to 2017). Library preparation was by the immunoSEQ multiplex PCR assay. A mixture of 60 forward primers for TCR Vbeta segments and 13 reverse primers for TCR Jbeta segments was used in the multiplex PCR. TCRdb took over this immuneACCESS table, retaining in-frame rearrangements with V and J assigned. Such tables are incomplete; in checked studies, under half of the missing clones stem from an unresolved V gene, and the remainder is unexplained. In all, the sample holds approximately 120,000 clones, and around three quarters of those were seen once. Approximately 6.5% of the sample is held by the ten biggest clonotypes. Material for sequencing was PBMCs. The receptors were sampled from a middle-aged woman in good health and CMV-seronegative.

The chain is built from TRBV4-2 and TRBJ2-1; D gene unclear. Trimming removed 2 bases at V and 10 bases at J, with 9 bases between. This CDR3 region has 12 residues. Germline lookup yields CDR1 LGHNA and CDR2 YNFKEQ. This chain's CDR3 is CASSQTVREQFF. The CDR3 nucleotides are TGTGCCAGCAGCCAAACGGTGCGGGAGCAGTTCTTC.

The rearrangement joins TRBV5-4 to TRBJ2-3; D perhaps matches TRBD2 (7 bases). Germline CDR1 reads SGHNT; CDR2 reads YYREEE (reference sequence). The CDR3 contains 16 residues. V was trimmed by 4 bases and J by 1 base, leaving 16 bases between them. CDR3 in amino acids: CASSRGAHGGTDTQYF. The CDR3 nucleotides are TGTGCCAGCAGCCGGGGGGCTCACGGAGGCACAGATACGCAGTATTTT.

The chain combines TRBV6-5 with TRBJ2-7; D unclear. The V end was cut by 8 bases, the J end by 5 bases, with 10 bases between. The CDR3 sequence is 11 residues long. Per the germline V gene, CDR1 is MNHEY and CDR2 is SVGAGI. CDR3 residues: CASFSVHEQYF. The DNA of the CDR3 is TGTGCCAGCTTCTCGGTTCACGAGCAGTACTTC.

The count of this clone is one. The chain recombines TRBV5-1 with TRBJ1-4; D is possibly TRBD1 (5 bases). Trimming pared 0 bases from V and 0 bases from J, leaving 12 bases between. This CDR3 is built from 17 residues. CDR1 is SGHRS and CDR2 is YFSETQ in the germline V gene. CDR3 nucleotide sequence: TGCGCCAGCAGCTTGGTCGGGGGATTCGCAACTAATGAAAAACTGTTTTTT. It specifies CASSLVGGFATNEKLFF.

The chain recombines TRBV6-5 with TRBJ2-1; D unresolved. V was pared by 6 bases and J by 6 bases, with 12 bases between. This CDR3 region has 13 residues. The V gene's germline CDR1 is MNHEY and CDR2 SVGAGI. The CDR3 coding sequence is TGTGCCAGCAGCTTTCCCGGGTCCAATGAGCAGTTCTTC. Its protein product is CASSFPGSNEQFF.

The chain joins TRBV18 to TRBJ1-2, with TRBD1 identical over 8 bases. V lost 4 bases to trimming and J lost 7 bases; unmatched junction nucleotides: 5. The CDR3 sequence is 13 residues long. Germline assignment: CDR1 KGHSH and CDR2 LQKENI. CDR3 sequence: CASSLDREVGYTF. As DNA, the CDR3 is TGTGCCAGCTCACTGGACAGGGAAGTTGGCTACACCTTC.

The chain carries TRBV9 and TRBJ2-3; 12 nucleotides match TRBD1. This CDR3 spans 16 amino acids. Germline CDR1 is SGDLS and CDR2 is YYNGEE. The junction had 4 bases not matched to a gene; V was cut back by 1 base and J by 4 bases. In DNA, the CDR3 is TGTGCCAGCAGCGTATTAGGGACAGGGGGCTCAGATACGCAGTATTTT. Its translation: CASSVLGTGGSDTQYF.